Each of the 32 T cell receptor beta chains below was sequenced from the same sample in a study of blood T cell repertoires in COVID-19. The method was immunoSEQ multiplex PCR; TCRdb's version includes in-frame clones alone and lacks a portion of them. The sample records 400,000 to 500,000 clones, approximately 91% being singletons. Sequencing was done on a sample of PBMCs or T cells enriched from blood (not recorded which). The receptors were gathered from a young woman who had been exposed to COVID-19.

This clone was counted a few times. The chain couples TRBV6-5 to TRBJ2-1; 9 nucleotides line up with TRBD1. CDR1 is MNHEY and CDR2 is SVGAGI in the germline V gene. V was pared by 5 bases and J by 14 bases, with 10 bases of the junction left unmatched. CDR3 length equals 13 residues. CDR3 sequence: CASSPNADRGKFF. The DNA of the CDR3 is TGTGCCAGCAGTCCTAACGCAGACAGGGGGAAGTTCTTC.

The chain carries TRBV4-1 and TRBJ2-3; 7 nucleotides align to TRBD2. This CDR3 contains 19 residues. Germline V CDR1 and CDR2: MGHRA, YSYEKL. J gave up 0 bases and V 4 bases, and 16 bases lay outside the gene matches. The CDR3 DNA reads as TGCGCCAGCAGCCGAGAGGGTGGACTAGTTCTAACTAGCACAGATACGCAGTATTTT. This translates into CASSREGGLVLTSTDTQYF.

The chain couples TRBV28 to TRBJ1-2, with a weak D call TRBD1 (6 bases). V was cut by 6 bases and J by 7 bases, with 27 bases left in between. The CDR3 extends over 17 amino acids. CDR1 and CDR2 from the germline V gene are MDHEN and SYDVKM. CDR3: CASSPAGAGGGKFGYTF. Written as DNA, the CDR3 is TGTGCCAGCAGCCCGGCGGGGGCCGGCGGAGGGAAGTTTGGCTACACCTTC.

The rearrangement links TRBV5-1 to TRBJ2-3, with D tentatively TRBD1 (6 bases). V dropped 2 bases and J dropped 5 bases, with 12 bases sitting between them. The CDR3 has 14 amino acids. The germline CDR1 and CDR2 sequences are SGHRS and YFSETQ. In DNA, the CDR3 is TGCGCCAGCAGCTTCCTGGGGGCGGAAGATACGCAGTATTTT. Translated: CASSFLGAEDTQYF.

This chain connects TRBV15 to TRBJ1-5; TRBD1 agrees at 12 bases. Looked up from germline, CDR1 is LNHNV and CDR2 is YYDKDF (reference sequence). The CDR3 runs 19 residues. The junction had 14 bases not matched to a gene; V was cut back by 1 base and J by 7 bases. As DNA, the CDR3 is TGTGCCACCAGCAGAGCTTTCACCGGGACAGGGGGCTTTGGACAGCCCCAGCATTTT. Translating it yields CATSRAFTGTGGFGQPQHF.

The chain links TRBV24-1 to TRBJ2-7, with unresolved D. The V end lost 9 bases, the J end lost 5 bases, and 10 bases lay between the germline ends. The germline V gene has CDR1 KGHDR and CDR2 SFDVKD. This CDR3 spans 11 amino acids. The CDR3 DNA is TGTGCCACCCCCAGAGGAAACGAGCAGTACTTC. Protein product: CATPRGNEQYF.

This clone was seen more than once but under ten times. This chain connects TRBV19 to TRBJ1-5, with 7 bases that match TRBD1. The V segment lost 6 bases and the J segment 2 bases; nucleotides outside the gene matches: 7. CDR1 is LNHDA and CDR2 is SQIVND in the germline V gene (reference sequence). The CDR3 spans 15 residues. The CDR3 here is CASSRGGNGNQPQHF. In DNA, the CDR3 is TGTGCCAGTAGCCGAGGGGGCAACGGCAATCAGCCCCAGCATTTT.

The J gene is TRBJ2-7, the V gene TRBV28; 7 bases agree with TRBD2. The germline V gene has CDR1 MDHEN and CDR2 SYDVKM. V dropped 5 bases and J dropped 6; count of bases not matched to a gene: 16. This CDR3 region has 16 residues. Here the CDR3 reads CASSLHTAGITLEQYF. The CDR3 nucleotides read TGTGCCAGCAGTCTCCACACAGCGGGGATAACCCTCGAGCAGTACTTC.

This clone occurred once. The CDR3 protein is CATSDPGDRVSDEQYF. The CDR3 DNA reads as TGTGCCACCAGTGATCCTGGGGACAGGGTGAGCGACGAGCAGTACTTC. This chain uses TRBV24-1 with TRBJ2-7; 9 bases align to TRBD1. CDR1 is KGHDR and CDR2 is SFDVKD in the germline V gene. The junction had 10 bases not matched to a gene; V was cut back by 3 bases and J by 5 bases. The CDR3 spans 16 residues.

The rearrangement links TRBV15 to TRBJ1-2, with TRBD1 matching over 9 bases. Germline CDR1 and CDR2: LNHNV and YYDKDF (reference sequence). This CDR3 has 14 amino acids. Unmatched junction bases numbered 4, after V lost 7 bases and J lost 1 base. This CDR3 is CATTGQGSNYGYTF. The CDR3 nucleotides are TGTGCCACCACCGGACAGGGGAGTAACTATGGCTACACCTTC.

The chain uses TRBV4-2 and TRBJ2-3, with 10 bases identical to TRBD2. J lost 4 bases, V lost 2 bases, and 12 bases had no gene match. Germline V gene sequence: CDR1 LGHNA, CDR2 YNFKEQ. The CDR3 spans 18 residues. This CDR3 is CASSQTLLSGGRPDTQYF. In nucleotides, the CDR3 is TGTGCCAGCAGCCAAACCCTACTTAGCGGGGGGCGCCCAGATACGCAGTATTTT.

The chain is built from TRBV5-6 and TRBJ1-5, with D perhaps TRBD1 (5 bases). The CDR3 extends over 18 amino acids. V was shortened by 1 base and J by 0 bases, with 17 bases between the two germline ends. Germline CDR1 SGHDT, CDR2 YYEEEE. CDR3 amino acids: CASSLFRELGYSNQPQHF. The DNA of the CDR3 is TGTGCCAGCAGCTTGTTCAGGGAACTGGGATATAGCAATCAGCCCCAGCATTTT.

The V call is TRBV5-5, the J call TRBJ2-3, with unresolved D. CDR1 and CDR2 from the germline V gene are SGHKS and YYEKEE (reference sequence). Trimming took 2 bases from V and 4 from J, leaving 11 bases between them. CDR3 length: 14 amino acids. This CDR3 reads CASSFGFPPDTQYF. For the CDR3, the DNA is TGTGCCAGCAGCTTCGGGTTTCCCCCAGATACGCAGTATTTT. Full variable domain (remainder filled in from reference TRBV5-5 and TRBJ2-3): DAGVTQSPTHLIKTRGQQVTLRCSPISGHKSVSWYQQVLGQGPQFIFQYYEKEERGRGNFPDRFSARQFPNYSSELNVNALLLGDSALYLCASSFGFPPDTQYFGPGTRLTVL.

This rearrangement joins TRBV28 to TRBJ1-2, with D perhaps TRBD1 (5 bases). V was shortened by 8 bases and J by 4 bases, with 17 bases between the two germline ends. Germline assignment: CDR1 MDHEN and CDR2 SYDVKM. This CDR3 is built from 14 residues. Here the CDR3 reads CASLGTGWGYGYTF. CDR3 DNA: TGTGCCAGCCTAGGAACAGGTTGGGGCTATGGCTACACCTTC.

This sequence joins TRBV2 and TRBJ2-1, with 12 bases aligning to TRBD2. The V and J ends lost 8 bases and 8 bases, in that order; junction bases with no gene match: 16. In germline, CDR1 is SNHLY, CDR2 FYNNEI. This CDR3 spans 17 amino acids. The CDR3 region has the DNA TGTGCCAGCCTTACGGTCAGACTAGCGGGAGTTGGGGATGAGCAGTTCTTC. Translation: CASLTVRLAGVGDEQFF.

J is TRBJ1-5 and V is TRBV10-2; tentatively, D is TRBD1 (5 bases). Germline values: CDR1 WSHSY, CDR2 SAAADI. Trimming cost V 3 bases and J 6 bases, with 9 bases left between them. The CDR3 loop spans 13 amino acids. The CDR3 DNA reads TGCGCCAGCAGTGATAGGGGAGGTCAGCCCCAGCATTTT. It translates to CASSDRGGQPQHF.

The J gene is TRBJ1-1, the V gene TRBV5-4, with 8 positions matching TRBD1. V shed 4 bases, J shed 7 bases, and the junction held 6 bases outside the gene matches. CDR3 size: 13 residues. Per germline, CDR1 SGHNT and CDR2 YYREEE (reference sequence). CDR3: CASSTGGRGEAFF. As DNA, the CDR3 is TGTGCCAGCAGCACAGGGGGACGTGGTGAAGCTTTCTTT.

This chain joins TRBV20-1 and TRBJ1-5, with no clear D. Deletions cut 3 bases from V and 2 bases from J, with 14 bases between. The CDR3 consists of 15 residues. Germline V gene lookup returns CDR1 DFQATT and CDR2 SNEGSKA (reference sequence). The CDR3 region is CSASVRTTGNQPQHF. Here the CDR3 DNA reads TGCAGTGCTAGTGTCCGTACAACCGGCAATCAGCCCCAGCATTTT.

The chain couples TRBV28 to TRBJ1-2; TRBD1 agrees at 8 bases. Germline V gene data show CDR1 as MDHEN and CDR2 as SYDVKM. The CDR3 runs to 14 residues. The junction had 3 bases not matched to a gene; V was cut back by 2 bases and J by 4 bases. CDR3 in amino acids: CASSLTGGSYGYTF. CDR3 bases: TGTGCCAGCAGTTTAACAGGGGGTTCCTATGGCTACACCTTC.

The chain recombines TRBV7-9 with TRBJ2-6; the match to TRBD1 covers 8 bases. J gave up 0 bases and V 4 bases, and 11 bases lay outside the gene matches. The CDR3 runs 19 residues. The germline gives CDR1 SEHNR, CDR2 FQNEAQ (reference sequence). The CDR3 coding sequence is TGTGCCAGCAGCTCGACCCGGGACAGGATGTTCTCTGGGGCCAACGTCCTGACTTTC. Translated: CASSSTRDRMFSGANVLTF.

CDR3 loop: CASSNPGAGGYEQYF. CDR3 sequence (DNA): TGTGCCAGCAGTAACCCCGGGGCAGGGGGCTACGAGCAGTACTTC. The chain joins TRBV28 to TRBJ2-7, with 7 bases matching TRBD1. Germline-derived CDR1 and CDR2 are MDHEN and SYDVKM. With V trimmed by 5 bases and J by 3 bases, 10 bases remained unmatched. There are 15 residues in the CDR3.

The rearrangement links TRBV5-4 to TRBJ2-7, with 9 bases identical to TRBD1. There are 14 residues in the CDR3. The J segment lost 4 bases and the V segment lost 4 bases, leaving 6 bases of the junction unmatched. Per the germline V gene, CDR1 is SGHNT and CDR2 is YYREEE (reference sequence). DNA of the CDR3: TGTGCCAGCAGCCCGGACAGGGGTAGGTACGAGCAGTACTTC. It specifies CASSPDRGRYEQYF.

The chain links TRBV7-8 to TRBJ1-4; 9 nucleotides match TRBD1. The CDR3 length is 15 residues. Looked up from germline, CDR1 is SGHVS and CDR2 is FQNEAQ. Germline trimming cut 5 bases from V and 8 bases from J; bases unmatched to any gene: 9. The CDR3 loop reads CASSGRTGGFEKLFF. The CDR3 region has the DNA TGTGCCAGCAGCGGAAGAACAGGGGGCTTCGAAAAACTGTTTTTT.

The chain employs TRBV28 and TRBJ2-7, with TRBD2 identical over 9 bases. Trimming removed 4 bases from V and 5 bases from J; junction bases left unmatched: 12. The germline V gene has CDR1 MDHEN and CDR2 SYDVKM. This CDR3 has 16 amino acids. CDR3 amino acids: CASSSSLSGRDHEQYF. Here the CDR3 DNA reads TGTGCCAGCAGTTCCTCTCTTAGCGGGAGAGACCACGAGCAGTACTTC.

The J gene is TRBJ2-2, the V gene TRBV19; TRBD2 is a possible D gene (5 bases). CDR1 and CDR2 from the germline V gene are LNHDA and SQIVND (reference sequence). V lost 5 bases and J 0 bases, leaving 16 bases between the germline ends. This CDR3 spans 17 amino acids. The CDR3 loop reads CASSWSYTGSNTGELFF. CDR3 sequence (DNA): TGTGCCAGTAGTTGGTCTTATACGGGGTCGAACACCGGGGAGCTGTTTTTT.

This clone was observed a handful of times. The chain carries TRBV2 and TRBJ2-7; 8 bases agree with TRBD2. The junction had 1 base not matched to a gene; V was cut back by 1 base and J by 5 bases. The CDR3 spans 13 residues. Germline lookup yields CDR1 SNHLY and CDR2 FYNNEI. The CDR3 here is CASSEGLAHEQYF. The CDR3 DNA sequence: TGTGCCAGCAGTGAAGGACTAGCGCACGAGCAGTACTTC.

This clone was recorded once. The J gene is TRBJ2-2, the V gene TRBV5-8; a weak D match, TRBD1 (6 bases). The germline V gene has CDR1 SGHTS and CDR2 YDEGEE. Trimming cost V 2 bases and J 4 bases, with 12 bases left between them. CDR3 size: 15 residues. CDR3 region: CASSFSTGITGELFF. The CDR3 DNA follows: TGTGCCAGCAGCTTTTCTACAGGGATCACCGGGGAGCTGTTTTTT.

The chain couples TRBV5-6 to TRBJ1-1; no definite D call. Germline V gene sequence: CDR1 SGHDT, CDR2 YYEEEE. Trimming pared 0 bases from V and 0 bases from J, leaving 9 bases between. This CDR3 is built from 15 residues. The CDR3, as DNA: TGTGCCAGCAGCTTGGGACCGGGGATGAACACTGAAGCTTTCTTT. Protein sequence: CASSLGPGMNTEAFF.

The chain couples TRBV6-5 to TRBJ2-7; 8 nucleotides match TRBD2. This CDR3 has 15 amino acids. V gave up 5 bases and J gave up 1 base; unmatched junction bases: 7. Germline lookup yields CDR1 MNHEY and CDR2 SVGAGI. In DNA, the CDR3 is TGTGCCAGCAGTATGCCTAGCGGGCTTTCCTACGAGCAGTACTTC. It encodes CASSMPSGLSYEQYF.

This chain connects TRBV15 to TRBJ2-5, with 8 bases that match TRBD1. V lost 4 bases and J lost 1; bases outside the gene matches: 5. The CDR3 covers 15 residues. Germline V lookup: CDR1 LNHNV, CDR2 YYDKDF (reference sequence). Here the CDR3 DNA reads TGTGCCACCAGCATCGACAGGGGCGCCCAAGAGACCCAGTACTTC. Residues: CATSIDRGAQETQYF.

This rearrangement joins TRBV11-2 to TRBJ2-7; 9 bases are a match to TRBD1. V shed 3 bases and J 3 bases; nucleotides not matched to a gene: 6. This CDR3 comprises 15 residues. From germline, CDR1 is SGHAT and CDR2 FQNNGV. The CDR3 DNA is TGTGCCAGCAGCTTGAGACCGGGACAGGGCTACGAGCAGTACTTC. It encodes CASSLRPGQGYEQYF.

The genes are TRBV3-1 (or the pseudogene TRBV3-2) and TRBJ2-1, with D possibly being TRBD2 (5 bases). The length of the CDR3 is 14 residues. Germline-derived CDR1 and CDR2 are LGHDT and YNNKEL (reference sequence). V shed 4 bases and J shed 6 bases, with 13 bases lying between them. CDR3 sequence (DNA): TGTGCCAGCAGCCCGTCCGGGATATTCAATGAGCAGTTCTTC. This encodes CASSPSGIFNEQFF.